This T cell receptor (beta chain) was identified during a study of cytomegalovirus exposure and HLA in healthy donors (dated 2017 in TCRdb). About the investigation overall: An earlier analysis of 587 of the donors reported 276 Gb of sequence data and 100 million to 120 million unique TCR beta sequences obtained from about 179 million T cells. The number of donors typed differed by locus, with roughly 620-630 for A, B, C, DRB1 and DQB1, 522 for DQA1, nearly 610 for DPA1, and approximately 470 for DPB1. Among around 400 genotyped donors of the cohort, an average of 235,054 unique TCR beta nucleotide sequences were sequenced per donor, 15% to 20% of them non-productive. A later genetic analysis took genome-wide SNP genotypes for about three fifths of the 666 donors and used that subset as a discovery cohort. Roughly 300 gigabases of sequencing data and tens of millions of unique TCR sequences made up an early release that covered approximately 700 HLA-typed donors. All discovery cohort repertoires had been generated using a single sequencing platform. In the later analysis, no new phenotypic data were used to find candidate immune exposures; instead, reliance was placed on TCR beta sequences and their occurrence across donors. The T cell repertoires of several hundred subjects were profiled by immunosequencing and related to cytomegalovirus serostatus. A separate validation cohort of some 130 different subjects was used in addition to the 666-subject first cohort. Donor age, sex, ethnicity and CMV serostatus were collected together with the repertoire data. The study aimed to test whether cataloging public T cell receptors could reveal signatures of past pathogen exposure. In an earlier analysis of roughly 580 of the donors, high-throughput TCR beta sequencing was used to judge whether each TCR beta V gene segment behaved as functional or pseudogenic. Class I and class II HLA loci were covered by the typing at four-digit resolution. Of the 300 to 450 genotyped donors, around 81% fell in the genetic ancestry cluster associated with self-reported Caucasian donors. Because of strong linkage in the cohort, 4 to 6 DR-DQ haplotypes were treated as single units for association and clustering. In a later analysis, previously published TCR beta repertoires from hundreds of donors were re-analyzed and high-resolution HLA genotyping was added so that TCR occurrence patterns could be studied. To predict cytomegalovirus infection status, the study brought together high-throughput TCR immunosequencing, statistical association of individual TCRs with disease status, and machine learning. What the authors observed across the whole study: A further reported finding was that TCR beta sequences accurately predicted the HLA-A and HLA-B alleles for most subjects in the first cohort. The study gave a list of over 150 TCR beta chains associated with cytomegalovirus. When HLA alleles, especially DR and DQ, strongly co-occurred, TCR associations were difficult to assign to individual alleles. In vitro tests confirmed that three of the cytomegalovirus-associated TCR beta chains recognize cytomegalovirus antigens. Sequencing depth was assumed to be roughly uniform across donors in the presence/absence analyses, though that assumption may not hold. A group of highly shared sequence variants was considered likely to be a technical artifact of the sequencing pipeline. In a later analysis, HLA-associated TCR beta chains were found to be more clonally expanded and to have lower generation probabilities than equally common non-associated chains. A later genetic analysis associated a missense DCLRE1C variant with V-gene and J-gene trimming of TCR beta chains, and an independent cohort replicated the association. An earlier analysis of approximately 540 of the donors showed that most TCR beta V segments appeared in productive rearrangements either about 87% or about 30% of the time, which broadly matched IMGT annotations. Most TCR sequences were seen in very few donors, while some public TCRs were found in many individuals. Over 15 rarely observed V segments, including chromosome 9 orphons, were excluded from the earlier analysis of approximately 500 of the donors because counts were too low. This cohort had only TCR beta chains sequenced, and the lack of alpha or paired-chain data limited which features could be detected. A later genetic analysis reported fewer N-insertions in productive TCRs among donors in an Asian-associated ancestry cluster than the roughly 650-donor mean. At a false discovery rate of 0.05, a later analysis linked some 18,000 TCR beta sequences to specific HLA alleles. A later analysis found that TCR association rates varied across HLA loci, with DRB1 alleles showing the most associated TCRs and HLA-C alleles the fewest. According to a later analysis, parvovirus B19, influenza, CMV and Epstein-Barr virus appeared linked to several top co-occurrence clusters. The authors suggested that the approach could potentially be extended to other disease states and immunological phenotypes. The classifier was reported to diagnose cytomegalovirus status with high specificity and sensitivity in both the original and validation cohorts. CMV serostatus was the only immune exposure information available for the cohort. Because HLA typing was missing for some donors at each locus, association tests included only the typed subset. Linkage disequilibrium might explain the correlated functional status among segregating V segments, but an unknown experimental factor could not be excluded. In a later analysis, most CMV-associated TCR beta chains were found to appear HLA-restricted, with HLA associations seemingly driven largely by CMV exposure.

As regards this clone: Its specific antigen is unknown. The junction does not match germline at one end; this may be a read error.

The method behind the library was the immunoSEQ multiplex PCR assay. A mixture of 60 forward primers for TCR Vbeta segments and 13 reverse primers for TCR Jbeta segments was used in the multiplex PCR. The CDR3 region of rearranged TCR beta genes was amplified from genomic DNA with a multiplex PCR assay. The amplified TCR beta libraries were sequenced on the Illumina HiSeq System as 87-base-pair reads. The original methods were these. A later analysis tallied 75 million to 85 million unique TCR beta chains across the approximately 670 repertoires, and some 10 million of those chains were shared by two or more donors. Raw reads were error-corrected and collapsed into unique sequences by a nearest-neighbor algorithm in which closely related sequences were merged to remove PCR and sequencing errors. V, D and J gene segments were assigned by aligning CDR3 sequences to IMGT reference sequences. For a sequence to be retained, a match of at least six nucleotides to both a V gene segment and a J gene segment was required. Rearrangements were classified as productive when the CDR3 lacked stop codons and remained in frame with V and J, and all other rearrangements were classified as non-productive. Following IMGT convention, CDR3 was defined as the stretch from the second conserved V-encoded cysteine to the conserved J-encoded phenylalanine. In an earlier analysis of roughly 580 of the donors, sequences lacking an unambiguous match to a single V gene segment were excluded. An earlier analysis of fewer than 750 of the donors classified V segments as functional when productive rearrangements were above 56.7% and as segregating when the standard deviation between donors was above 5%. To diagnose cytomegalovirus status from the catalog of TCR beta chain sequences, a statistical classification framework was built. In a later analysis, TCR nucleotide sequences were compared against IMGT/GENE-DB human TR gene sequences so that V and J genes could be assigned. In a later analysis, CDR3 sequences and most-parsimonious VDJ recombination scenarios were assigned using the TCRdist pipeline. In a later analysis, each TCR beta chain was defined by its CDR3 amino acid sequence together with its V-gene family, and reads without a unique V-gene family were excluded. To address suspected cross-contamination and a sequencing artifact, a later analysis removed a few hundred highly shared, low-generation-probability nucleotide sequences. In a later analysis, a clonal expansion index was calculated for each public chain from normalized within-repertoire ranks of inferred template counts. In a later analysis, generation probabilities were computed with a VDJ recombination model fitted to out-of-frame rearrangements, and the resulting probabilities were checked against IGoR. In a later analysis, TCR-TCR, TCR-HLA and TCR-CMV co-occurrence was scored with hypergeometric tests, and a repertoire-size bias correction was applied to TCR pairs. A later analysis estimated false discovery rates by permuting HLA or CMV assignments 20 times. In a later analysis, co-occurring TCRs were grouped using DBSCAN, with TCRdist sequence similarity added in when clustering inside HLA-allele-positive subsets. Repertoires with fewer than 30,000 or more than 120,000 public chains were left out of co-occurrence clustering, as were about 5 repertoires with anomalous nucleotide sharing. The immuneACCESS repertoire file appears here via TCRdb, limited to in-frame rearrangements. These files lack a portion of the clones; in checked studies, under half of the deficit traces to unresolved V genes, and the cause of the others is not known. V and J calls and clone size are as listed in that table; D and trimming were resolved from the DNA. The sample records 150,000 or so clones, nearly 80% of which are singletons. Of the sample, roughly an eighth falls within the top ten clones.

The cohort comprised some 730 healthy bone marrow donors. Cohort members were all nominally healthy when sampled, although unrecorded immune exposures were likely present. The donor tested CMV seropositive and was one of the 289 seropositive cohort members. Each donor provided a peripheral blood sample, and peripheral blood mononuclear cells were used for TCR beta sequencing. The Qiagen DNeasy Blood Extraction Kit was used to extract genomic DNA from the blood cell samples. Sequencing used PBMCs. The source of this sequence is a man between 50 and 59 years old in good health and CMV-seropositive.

The nucleotides read TGTGCCAGCAGCCAAGACTTCGCAGGGCCAAAAAGCTTC. Its protein reads: CASSQDFAGPKSF. The receptor chain draws on TRBV14 and TRBJ1-2; TRBD1 is a weak D gene call, 5 bases matching. The germline V gene provides CDR1 SGHDN and CDR2 FVKESK. Counted from cysteine to phenylalanine, this CDR3 has 13 amino acids. Only CDR3 DNA is held: 39 bases, read in frame from base 1.